The rows below give T cell receptor beta chains drawn from one sample of a study of CD8 T cells in ankylosing spondylitis. TCRdb called the 5' RACE reads again in MiXCR, with one record for every CDR3 protein. In the table there are around 42,000 distinct CDR3 sequences, roughly 2.5% of which are singletons. Sequenced material: blood, either unsorted or a sorted T cell fraction (not recorded which). These receptors all stem from a male donor with ankylosing spondylitis or in good health (not recorded which). Each CDR3 is given with its conserved first and last residue. The D gene is left open where the match is weak. Size values are once, few and many counts, or a class for expanded clones, and some rows have none.

v_gene	d_gene	j_gene	abundance	CDR3nt	CDR3aa
TRBV9	TRBD2	TRBJ2-7	many	TGTGCCAGCAGCGTAGCCCCTAGCGGGGTCTCCTACGAGCAGTACTTC	CASSVAPSGVSYEQYF
TRBV9	TRBD2	TRBJ2-1	many	TGTGCCAGCAGCCCAGTAGCGGGAACTTACAATGAGCAGTTCTTC	CASSPVAGTYNEQFF
TRBV9	NA	TRBJ2-1	many	TGTGCCAGCAGCGCGTCGACCGTTAACTCCTACAATGAGCAGTTCTTC	CASSASTVNSYNEQFF
TRBV9	TRBD2	TRBJ2-3	many	TGTGCCAGCGGTCGACTAGCGGGAGACATGGTAGATACGCAGTATTTT	CASGRLAGDMVDTQYF
TRBV9	NA	TRBJ2-7	many	TGTGCCAGCAGCGTATCGGGCCTTGCTTACGAGCAGTACTTC	CASSVSGLAYEQYF
TRBV9	NA	TRBJ1-1	many	TGTGCCAGCAGCGTAACAAGAGGAATGAACACTGAAGCTTTCTTT	CASSVTRGMNTEAFF
TRBV9	TRBD1	TRBJ2-1	large	TGTGCCAGCAGCGTAGGACAGGGATCCCACAATGAGCAGTTCTTC	CASSVGQGSHNEQFF
TRBV9	NA	TRBJ2-2	many	TGTGCCAGCAGCGTAGGGAGAGCGGAGAACACCGGGGAGCTGTTTTTT	CASSVGRAENTGELFF
TRBV9	NA	TRBJ2-3	many	TGTGCCAGCAGCGTAATGGGGGCTAGCGGACTCACAGATACGCAGTATTTT	CASSVMGASGLTDTQYF
TRBV9	TRBD1	TRBJ2-4	many	TGTGCCAGCAGCGTAGGGGCCGGACAGGGGATGGGGGAGAACATTCAGTACTTC	CASSVGAGQGMGENIQYF
TRBV9	TRBD2	TRBJ2-7	many	TGTGCCAGCAGCGTACGCCTAGCGGGAGTGGGGGAGCAGTACTTC	CASSVRLAGVGEQYF
TRBV9	TRBD2	TRBJ2-2	many	TGTGCCAGCAGCGTAGTGTCGGGGGGCGGGGAGCTGTTTTTT	CASSVVSGGGELFF
TRBV9	TRBD1	TRBJ2-3	many	TGTGCCAGCAGCGCTCGGACAGGGCAGACAGATACGCAGTATTTT	CASSARTGQTDTQYF
TRBV9	TRBD2	TRBJ2-3	few	TGTGCCAGCAGCGTCAAAACCGTAGCGGGAGCGCCAGATACGCAGTATTTT	CASSVKTVAGAPDTQYF
TRBV9	NA	TRBJ2-1	few	TGTGCCAGCAGCGTAGAGGCGGGGCGTCTCTCCTACAATGAGCAGTTCTTC	CASSVEAGRLSYNEQFF
TRBV9	TRBD1	TRBJ1-6	many	TGTGCCAGCAGCGTAGCGGGGACAGGGGACTCACCCCTCCACTTT	CASSVAGTGDSPLHF
TRBV9	TRBD1	TRBJ1-1	many	TGTGCCAGCTCAGGGGGCGTGCGGACTGAAGCTTTCTTT	CASSGGVRTEAFF
TRBV9	NA	TRBJ1-2	many	TGTGCCAGCAACCCGGGGGTTGTTAACTATGGCTACACCTTC	CASNPGVVNYGYTF
TRBV9	NA	TRBJ2-7	many	TGTGCCAGCAGCGTAGCTTTTGGTAACGAGCAGTACTTC	CASSVAFGNEQYF
TRBV9	NA	TRBJ1-1	many	TGTGCCAGCAGCGCACTGACAGTAAGGAACACTGAAGCTTTCTTT	CASSALTVRNTEAFF
TRBV9	TRBD2	TRBJ2-1	few	TGTGCCAGCAGCGAGGGACTAGCGGACCTGAATGAGCAGTTCTTC	CASSEGLADLNEQFF
TRBV9	TRBD1	TRBJ1-6	many	TGTGCCAGCAGCCGGGACAGGAGGAATTCACCCCTCCACTTT	CASSRDRRNSPLHF
TRBV9	TRBD2	TRBJ2-4	many	TGTGCCAGCAGCCCAAACGGACTAGCGGGAGCCAAAAACATTCAGTACTTC	CASSPNGLAGAKNIQYF
TRBV9	TRBD2	TRBJ2-3	many	TGTGCCAGCAGCGTAGCTCCGACTAGCGGGGAAGATACGCAGTATTTT	CASSVAPTSGEDTQYF
TRBV9	TRBD2	TRBJ2-1	many	TGTGCCAGCAGCGTAGGGGGCGGGAGGGTCGACAATGAGCAGTTCTTC	CASSVGGGRVDNEQFF
TRBV9	NA	TRBJ1-1	medium-sized	TGTGCCAGCAGCCCCCGGACAAGAGGTGCGTACACTGAAGCTTTCTTT	CASSPRTRGAYTEAFF
TRBV9	TRBD2	TRBJ2-1	many	TGTGCCAGCAGCGGAGGAGGACTAGCGGCCAATGAGCAGTTCTTC	CASSGGGLAANEQFF
TRBV9	TRBD1	TRBJ1-3	many	TGTGCCAGCAGCGCTACAGGGGTTAACGGAAACACCATATATTTT	CASSATGVNGNTIYF
TRBV9	TRBD1	TRBJ1-4	many	TGTGCCAGCAGCGCCCCGACAGGGGATCCGAATGAAAAACTGTTTTTT	CASSAPTGDPNEKLFF
TRBV9	NA	TRBJ2-1	many	TGTGCCAGCAGCGTAGATGACGGGCGGGAGCAGTTCTTC	CASSVDDGREQFF
TRBV9	NA	TRBJ2-5	NA	TGTGCCAGCAGCCTTTTCCAGGGTCAAGAGACCCAGTACTTC	CASSLFQGQETQYF
TRBV9	NA	TRBJ1-5	many	TGTGCCAGCAGCGTAGACGGTTTCCGCAATCAGCCCCAGCATTTT	CASSVDGFRNQPQHF
TRBV9	TRBD2	TRBJ2-5	many	TGTGCCAGCAGCTTGAGTGCCGGGGGGAACCAAGAGACCCAGTACTTC	CASSLSAGGNQETQYF
TRBV9	TRBD1	TRBJ2-2	many	TGTGCCAGCAGCGTAGGTATCCGGACAGGGAGTATCGGGGAGCTGTTTTTT	CASSVGIRTGSIGELFF
TRBV9	NA	TRBJ2-7	many	TGTGCCAGCAGCGTAGGACAGAGCTACGAGCAGTACTTC	CASSVGQSYEQYF
TRBV9	TRBD2	TRBJ2-1	many	TGTGCCAGCAGCGTCGGCGGGAGGGAGTACAATGAGCAGTTCTTC	CASSVGGREYNEQFF
TRBV23-1	NA	TRBJ2-7	many	TGCGCCAGCGCGGCATCGAACAGGGACGAGCAGTACTTC	CASAASNRDEQYF
TRBV9	NA	TRBJ2-3	NA	TGTGCCAGCAGCGTAGATCGAGTGGGCACAGATACGCAGTATTTT	CASSVDRVGTDTQYF
TRBV9	TRBD2	TRBJ2-7	many	TGTGCCAGCAGCGTTATTAGCGGGAGGGAGCAGTACTTC	CASSVISGREQYF
TRBV9	NA	TRBJ1-2	many	TGTGCCAGCAGCACAACCCCGCGTGCCAACGAAGGCGCTAACTATGGCTACACCTTC	CASSTTPRANEGANYGYTF
TRBV9	TRBD2	TRBJ2-1	NA	TGTGCCAGCAGCGAGTTAGCGGGAGGGTACAATGAGCAGTTCTTC	CASSELAGGYNEQFF
TRBV9	TRBD2	TRBJ2-5	many	TGTGCCAGCAGCGTAGCGCAGTCTAGCGGGTTAGAGACCCAGTACTTC	CASSVAQSSGLETQYF
TRBV9	TRBD2	TRBJ2-7	many	TGTGCCAGCAGCGTAGGACTAGCGGGAGGCGGGCAGTACTTC	CASSVGLAGGGQYF
TRBV9	NA	TRBJ2-2	many	TGTGCCAGCAGCGTGGCGGGCTTGACCGGGGAGCTGTTTTTT	CASSVAGLTGELFF
TRBV6-4	TRBD1	TRBJ2-3	many	TGTGCCAGCAATACCCGACAGGGGGCATGGGGGGATACGCAGTATTTT	CASNTRQGAWGDTQYF
TRBV9	NA	TRBJ2-7	many	TGTGCCAGCAGCGTAGGGCACAGCTCCTACGAGCAGTACTTC	CASSVGHSSYEQYF
TRBV9	NA	TRBJ1-4	many	TGTGCCAGCAGCGTAGGAGGCAGGGGAGATGAAAAACTGTTTTTT	CASSVGGRGDEKLFF
TRBV9	NA	TRBJ2-3	many	TGTGCCAGCAGCGCGGACCCAAGCACAGATACGCAGTATTTT	CASSADPSTDTQYF
TRBV9	TRBD2	TRBJ2-1	many	TGTGCCAGCAGCGTCCTAGCGGGGGTCTACAATGAGCAGTTCTTC	CASSVLAGVYNEQFF
TRBV9	NA	TRBJ2-1	many	TGTGCCAGCAGCGTAGTGGGCGATGAGCAGTTCTTC	CASSVVGDEQFF
TRBV9	TRBD2	TRBJ2-1	many	TGTGCCAGCAGCGAGGGACTAGCCTACAATGAGCAGTTCTTC	CASSEGLAYNEQFF
TRBV9	NA	TRBJ2-3	many	TGTGCCAGCAGCGTAGCTGGTCTGAGGCACAACAGCCCCTCGCGCACAGATACGCAGTATTTT	CASSVAGLRHNSPSRTDTQYF
TRBV9	NA	TRBJ1-2	many	TGTGCCAGCAGCTTAGACCAGGGGCCCCCGAGCTCCTATGGCTACACCTTC	CASSLDQGPPSSYGYTF
TRBV9	TRBD2	TRBJ2-3	many	TGTGCCAGCAGCGTTCGGACTAGCGGGAGCTCAGATACGCAGTATTTT	CASSVRTSGSSDTQYF
TRBV9	NA	TRBJ1-2	many	TGTGCCAGCAGTCAAACGCCTTATGGTGGCTACACCTTC	CASSQTPYGGYTF